This T cell receptor beta chain was identified during a study of human T cells and chemical hapten exposure (dated by TCRdb to about 2021). About the study as a whole: For sensitization, 2% DPC in acetone was applied to a 2 cm by 2 cm area of upper inner arm skin. Throughout the study period of around 24 weeks, patients also received therapeutic DPC doses to the scalp every week. Patch testing was done on the upper back using Finn chambers containing 0.01% DPC, and results were scored after 6 days according to International Contact Dermatitis Research Group standards. Alopecia areata with under or over 50% scalp involvement, alopecia totalis and alopecia universalis were represented in the patient cohort, which was mostly female. Libraries were pooled for sequencing, and per-sample TCR yields varied mainly because of small differences in library volumes within the pool. This study followed changes in the peripheral blood TCR repertoire in vivo during primary and secondary sensitization of alopecia patients to the hapten diphenylcyclopropenone (DPC). Blood samples were taken from patients before sensitization (week 0) and then at 2, 6 and about 24 weeks after DPC sensitization. For TCR sequencing, blood came from 25 to 35 alopecia patients at anywhere from one to four time points (pre-sensitization, 2, 6 and 24 weeks).

Library preparation was by RACE. These reads were obtained on a NextSeq 500. During library preparation, unique molecular identifiers were attached to individual cDNA molecules so that TCRs could be counted in a quantitative, reproducible way. Each blood RNA sample was used to sequence both TCR alpha and TCR beta chains. In the source study's methods: The median number of TCRs per sample was roughly 94,000, ranging from about 20,000 to 690,600. The Decombinator software suite was used to annotate V, J and CDR3 in the TCR reads. For the PS versus PT1 abundance plots, all samples were subsampled to the same number of TCRs (28,000). TCRs were defined as expanded if absent before sensitization and observed at least eight times at the 2-week time point. Clones were called with MiXCR by TCRdb after fastp trimmed the public reads at Q25, and only in-frame beta chains were retained. When rows share a CDR3 protein, they turn into one entry using the most common DNA and genes. Clone size and V and J calls follow TCRdb, not the original study. This sample is represented by around 380,000 distinct CDR3 sequences; roughly 4.8% of them were singletons. The top ten clonotypes cover approximately 2.5% of the sample.

The time point tag for this specimen amounts to: patch test 1, 2 weeks after DPC sensitization. The meaning of the sample's treatment or condition label: therapeutic diphenylcyclopropenone sensitization with weekly scalp DPC. At every patch-test visit, the blood draw took place before the patch test was put on. To be eligible, patients had to be aged 18 to 70, diagnosed with alopecia and judged suitable for DPC therapy, while pregnant patients were excluded. Total RNA was extracted from unfractionated whole blood that had been collected in Tempus Blood RNA tubes. Including the terminal cysteine and phenylalanine, the CDR3 comprises 11 residues. Here the CDR3 DNA is all that survives: 33 bases in frame from base 1. Reading the germline V gene gives CDR1 KGHSH and CDR2 LQKENI. The V end loses 3 bases and the J end loses 3 bases, and a stretch of 2 bases separates them. This clonotype was found many times. Its binding antigen is unknown. No much larger clone is present one base from it, and per-base qualities are unavailable.

General conclusions and limits of the study: Patch test score correlated positively with the number of PT1 expanded TCRs, reaching significance at thresholds 8, 16 and 32 but not at 4. DPC sensitization did not change the number of TCRs with a frequency above 1 in 1000, and there was no evidence of changes in global repertoire structure. After repeated subsampling, changes were observed in the strength of the expansion versus patch-test correlation and in the threshold at which the correlation became significant. Because every patient had alopecia, a presumed autoimmune disease, the patients' immune response might differ from that of healthy individuals. Significantly more large CDR3 similarity clusters were formed by expanded TCRs than by pre-sensitization or healthy control sets, consistent with antigen-driven responses.

The material sequenced was whole blood, taken in connection with sensitization to the hapten diphenylcyclopropenone (DPC). This clonotype originated in a woman in her forties or fifties with alopecia areata. Some clones in this sample may be carry-over from other donors' samples. The rearrangement joined TRBV18 to TRBJ2-5; too little of a D gene remains to name it. CDR3 reads: CASSPKETQYF. At the DNA level, the sequence is TGTGCCAGCTCACCCAAAGAGACCCAGTACTTC.